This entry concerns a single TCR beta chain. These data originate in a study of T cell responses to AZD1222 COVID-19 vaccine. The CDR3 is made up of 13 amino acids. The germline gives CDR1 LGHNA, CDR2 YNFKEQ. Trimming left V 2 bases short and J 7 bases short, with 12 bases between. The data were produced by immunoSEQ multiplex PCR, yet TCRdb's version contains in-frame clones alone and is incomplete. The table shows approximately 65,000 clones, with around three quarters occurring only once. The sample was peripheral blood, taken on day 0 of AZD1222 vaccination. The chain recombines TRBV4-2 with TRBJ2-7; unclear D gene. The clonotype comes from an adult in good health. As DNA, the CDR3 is TGTGCCAGCAGCCAAAGTGGAGCTTTTGAGCAGTACTTC. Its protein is CASSQSGAFEQYF.